This record covers a single TCR beta chain. Using immunoSEQ multiplex PCR, the repertoire was profiled, and TCRdb retains in-frame clones only, with some absent. The repertoire holds approximately 140,000 clones, with 90% to 95% as singletons. These data come from a study of T cell responses to AZD1222 COVID-19 vaccine. V was clipped by 5 bases and J by 2 bases, with 16 bases between them. The CDR3 consists of 16 residues. Germline-derived CDR1 and CDR2 are SGHVS and FNYEAQ. The starting material was peripheral blood, obtained on day 0 of AZD1222 vaccination. The clonotype comes from an adult in good health. V is TRBV7-6 and J is TRBJ2-1, with D possibly matching TRBD2 (6 bases). The CDR3 loop is CASSLMGTSTYNEQFF. The CDR3 nucleotides read TGTGCCAGCAGCCTAATGGGGACTTCCACCTACAATGAGCAGTTCTTC.